The entry below gives a single T cell receptor (beta chain) sequence along with its context. The antigen is unknown. The entry originates in a study of cytomegalovirus exposure and HLA in healthy donors. Regarding the study as a whole: Later on, a genetic analysis was performed. It linked a missense variant in DCLRE1C with V- and J-gene trimming of TCR beta. The HLA-A and HLA-B alleles of most subjects were reportedly predicted accurately from TCR beta sequences.

Use of 60 Vbeta and 13 Jbeta primers characterized the PCR. Here immunoSEQ multiplex PCR was the method, and the copy in TCRdb shows in-frame clones only, minus some. The data contain around 69,000 clones, about 70% of them singletons. Looked up from germline, CDR1 is SGHNT and CDR2 is YYREEE (reference sequence). The J segment lost 6 bases and the V segment lost 5 bases, leaving 5 bases of the junction unmatched. This CDR3 region has 12 residues. It was healthy bone marrow donors who served as donors. This receptor was obtained from a woman aged 45-60 years in good health and CMV-seropositive. Material for sequencing was PBMCs. The chain employs TRBV5-4 and TRBJ2-7; 7 bases align to TRBD2. The CDR3 loop reads CASSSGGSEQYF. The CDR3 region has the DNA TGTGCCAGCAGTTCCGGGGGGAGCGAGCAGTACTTC. The variable domain in full, with the rest retrieved from reference TRBV5-4 and TRBJ2-7, is ETGVTQSPTHLIKTRGQQVTLRCSSQSGHNTVSWYQQALGQGPQFIFQYYREEENGRGNFPPRFSGLQFPNYSSELNVNALELDDSALYLCASSSGGSEQYFGPGTRLTVT.